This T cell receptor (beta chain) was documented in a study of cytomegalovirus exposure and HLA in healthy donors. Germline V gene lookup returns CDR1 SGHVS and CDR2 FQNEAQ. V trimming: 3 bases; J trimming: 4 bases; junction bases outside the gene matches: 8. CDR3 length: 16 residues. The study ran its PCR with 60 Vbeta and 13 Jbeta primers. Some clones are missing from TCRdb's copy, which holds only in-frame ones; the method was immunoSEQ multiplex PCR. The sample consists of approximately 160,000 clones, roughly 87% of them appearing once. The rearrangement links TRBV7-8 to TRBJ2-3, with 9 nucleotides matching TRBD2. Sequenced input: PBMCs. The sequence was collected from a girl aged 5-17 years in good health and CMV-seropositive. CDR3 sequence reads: CASSFSSGRIADTQYF. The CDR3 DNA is TGTGCCAGCAGCTTCAGTAGCGGGAGAATTGCAGATACGCAGTATTTT.